This is a list of T cell receptor beta chains from one sample in a study of OX40 agonist ivuxolimab in advanced cancers. Method: immunoSEQ multiplex PCR; TCRdb's copy keeps in-frame clones and lacks some. Among fewer than 90,000 clones listed, about 91% were seen once. The sample here was CD4+ or CD8+ T cells sorted from blood, taken in a trial of the OX40 agonist ivuxolimab. These receptors all stem from an adult with an advanced solid tumor such as melanoma, head and neck, liver or kidney cancer. CDR3s include the opening cysteine and the closing phenylalanine or tryptophan. A D gene is named only where the DNA matches it firmly. Size tells how often a clone was seen (once, few, many) or the class of an expanded clone, and some rows leave it out.

D gene: TRBD1
clone size: NA
J gene: TRBJ2-2
V gene: TRBV4-1
CDR3 DNA: TGCGCCAGCAGCCTGGGACAGGGGTCGAACACCGGGGAGCTGTTTTTT
CDR3 protein: CASSLGQGSNTGELFF

D gene: NA
clone size: NA
J gene: TRBJ2-7
V gene: TRBV6-5
CDR3 DNA: TGTGCCAGCAGTTACGGTGGGAACTACGAGCAGTACTTC
CDR3 protein: CASSYGGNYEQYF

D gene: NA
clone size: NA
J gene: TRBJ1-3
V gene: TRBV30
CDR3 DNA: TGTACCGTGCAGACAGTCTCTGGAAACACCATATATTTT
CDR3 protein: CTVQTVSGNTIYF

D gene: NA
clone size: NA
J gene: TRBJ2-7
V gene: TRBV7-2
CDR3 DNA: TGTGCCAGCAGCCCTACCATTTCCTACGAGCAGTACTTC
CDR3 protein: CASSPTISYEQYF

D gene: NA
clone size: NA
J gene: TRBJ2-3
V gene: TRBV10-1
CDR3 DNA: TGCGCCAGCAGTGAGGGGGCAGTGGGCGCAGATACGCAGTATTTT
CDR3 protein: CASSEGAVGADTQYF

D gene: NA
clone size: NA
J gene: TRBJ2-1
V gene: TRBV20-1
CDR3 DNA: TGCAGTGCTAGAGACAGGGACCGTCAGTTCTTC
CDR3 protein: CSARDRDRQFF

D gene: NA
clone size: NA
J gene: TRBJ2-1
V gene: TRBV29-1
CDR3 DNA: TGCAGCGTCGGTGGTGAGGGGAACAATGAGCAGTTCTTC
CDR3 protein: CSVGGEGNNEQFF

D gene: NA
clone size: once
J gene: TRBJ1-5
V gene: TRBV4-1
CDR3 DNA: TGCGCCAGCAGCCAAGACGTCCGGTTCCAGCCCCAGCATTTT
CDR3 protein: CASSQDVRFQPQHF

D gene: NA
clone size: NA
J gene: TRBJ2-1
V gene: TRBV5-1
CDR3 DNA: TGCGCCAGCAGCTTGGTGAGGAGCTCCTACAATGAGCAGTTCTTC
CDR3 protein: CASSLVRSSYNEQFF

D gene: NA
clone size: NA
J gene: TRBJ2-1
V gene: TRBV5-1
CDR3 DNA: TGCGCCAGCAGCCCTATTCGCGGGGGCGACTCCTACAATGAGCAGTTCTTC
CDR3 protein: CASSPIRGGDSYNEQFF

D gene: TRBD1
clone size: NA
J gene: TRBJ2-2
V gene: TRBV25-1
CDR3 DNA: TGTGCCAGCAGTGACAGGGGGCTACTAGGCGGGGAGCTGTTTTTT
CDR3 protein: CASSDRGLLGGELFF

D gene: NA
clone size: NA
J gene: TRBJ1-2
V gene: TRBV28
CDR3 DNA: TGTGCCAGCAGTTTACCGGGATCCTATGGCTACACCTTC
CDR3 protein: CASSLPGSYGYTF

D gene: TRBD1
clone size: NA
J gene: TRBJ1-3
V gene: TRBV10-3
CDR3 DNA: TGTGCCATCAGCCCAGACAGGGGTACTGGAAACACCATATATTTT
CDR3 protein: CAISPDRGTGNTIYF

D gene: NA
clone size: NA
J gene: TRBJ2-5
V gene: TRBV18
CDR3 DNA: TGTGCCAGCTCACCACCCCCGAAAGAGACCCAGTACTTC
CDR3 protein: CASSPPPKETQYF

D gene: NA
clone size: NA
J gene: TRBJ2-2
V gene: TRBV7-2
CDR3 DNA: TGTGCCAGCAGCCTTAACACCGGGGAGCTGTTTTTT
CDR3 protein: CASSLNTGELFF

D gene: TRBD2
clone size: NA
J gene: TRBJ2-3
V gene: TRBV5-1
CDR3 DNA: TGCGCCAGCAGCGAACCGGGGGGGCCAGATACGCAGTATTTT
CDR3 protein: CASSEPGGPDTQYF

D gene: TRBD1
clone size: NA
J gene: TRBJ2-7
V gene: TRBV2
CDR3 DNA: TGTGCCAGCAGTTCCCGGACAGGGGCTGGTTACGAGCAGTACTTC
CDR3 protein: CASSSRTGAGYEQYF

D gene: TRBD1
clone size: NA
J gene: TRBJ1-2
V gene: TRBV5-6
CDR3 DNA: TGTGCCAGCAGATATGACAGGGATTATGGCTACACCTTC
CDR3 protein: CASRYDRDYGYTF

D gene: TRBD2
clone size: NA
J gene: TRBJ2-2
V gene: TRBV18
CDR3 DNA: TGTGCCAGCTCACCACAGAGCGGGAGTTACACCGGGGAGCTGTTTTTT
CDR3 protein: CASSPQSGSYTGELFF

D gene: TRBD1
clone size: NA
J gene: TRBJ2-1
V gene: TRBV18
CDR3 DNA: TGTGCCAGCTCACCACCGCGTGCAGGGGGATACAATGAGCAGTTCTTC
CDR3 protein: CASSPPRAGGYNEQFF

D gene: TRBD1
clone size: once
J gene: TRBJ1-5
V gene: TRBV28
CDR3 DNA: TGTGCCAGCAGCTTACAGGGGGCTGCTTCCCTGTATCAGCCCCAGCATTTT
CDR3 protein: CASSLQGAASLYQPQHF

D gene: NA
clone size: few
J gene: TRBJ1-5
V gene: TRBV11-2
CDR3 DNA: TGTGCCAGCAGCCTGGAGGTGGAACAGCCCCAGCATTTT
CDR3 protein: CASSLEVEQPQHF

D gene: TRBD1
clone size: NA
J gene: TRBJ1-5
V gene: TRBV5-1
CDR3 DNA: TGCGCCAGCAGCCCGTGGGGTATGGGACAGGGGGCTCGGCAGCCCCAGCATTTT
CDR3 protein: CASSPWGMGQGARQPQHF

D gene: TRBD1
clone size: NA
J gene: TRBJ2-5
V gene: TRBV9
CDR3 DNA: TGTGCCAGCAGCGAGGGACAGCAAGAGACCCAGTACTTC
CDR3 protein: CASSEGQQETQYF

D gene: TRBD2
clone size: NA
J gene: TRBJ2-3
V gene: TRBV15
CDR3 DNA: TGTGCCACCAGCAGACTTGGACTAGCCACAGATACGCAGTATTTT
CDR3 protein: CATSRLGLATDTQYF

D gene: NA
clone size: NA
J gene: TRBJ2-2
V gene: TRBV21-1
CDR3 DNA: TGTGCCAGCAGCAATGATGGGGAGCTGTTTTTT
CDR3 protein: CASSNDGELFF

D gene: TRBD1
clone size: NA
J gene: TRBJ2-2
V gene: TRBV5-1
CDR3 DNA: TGCGCCAGCAGCCTACTAACAGGGGAGAACACCGGGGAGCTGTTTTTT
CDR3 protein: CASSLLTGENTGELFF

D gene: NA
clone size: NA
J gene: TRBJ1-6
V gene: TRBV28
CDR3 DNA: TGTGCCAGCAGTTCCCCCCCGCTCTCACCCCTCCACTTT
CDR3 protein: CASSSPPLSPLHF

D gene: TRBD2
clone size: NA
J gene: TRBJ2-3
V gene: TRBV6-4
CDR3 DNA: TGTGCCAGCAGTCTAGCGGGGGACACAGATACGCAGTATTTT
CDR3 protein: CASSLAGDTDTQYF

D gene: NA
clone size: NA
J gene: TRBJ2-7
V gene: TRBV4-3
CDR3 DNA: TGCGCCAGCAGTGTCCGAACGGACCCCTCCTACGAGCAGTACTTC
CDR3 protein: CASSVRTDPSYEQYF

D gene: NA
clone size: NA
J gene: TRBJ2-5
V gene: TRBV5-1
CDR3 DNA: TGCGCCACCCACTTCGGCGGAAGGAGGGAGACCCAGTACTTC
CDR3 protein: CATHFGGRRETQYF

D gene: NA
clone size: NA
J gene: TRBJ2-1
V gene: TRBV29-1
CDR3 DNA: TGCAGCGTTGGGTCCAGCAATGAGCAGTTCTTC
CDR3 protein: CSVGSSNEQFF

D gene: NA
clone size: NA
J gene: TRBJ1-2
V gene: TRBV7-9
CDR3 DNA: TGTGCCAGCAGTCGCTTAAGGGCAGGGAACTATGGCTACACCTTC
CDR3 protein: CASSRLRAGNYGYTF

D gene: NA
clone size: NA
J gene: TRBJ2-2
V gene: TRBV2
CDR3 DNA: TGTGCCAGCAGTGAAACAGGCTACACCGGGGAGCTGTTTTTT
CDR3 protein: CASSETGYTGELFF

D gene: NA
clone size: NA
J gene: TRBJ1-2
V gene: TRBV6-1
CDR3 DNA: TGTGCCAGCAGTGAACGGAGGGGTACGCGCTATGGCTACACCTTC
CDR3 protein: CASSERRGTRYGYTF

D gene: TRBD1
clone size: NA
J gene: TRBJ1-1
V gene: TRBV5-1
CDR3 DNA: TGCGCCAGCTCGTCGGTACAGGGGGCCAAAGGAGGGTTGAACACTGAAGCTTTCTTT
CDR3 protein: CASSSVQGAKGGLNTEAFF

D gene: NA
clone size: NA
J gene: TRBJ1-1
V gene: TRBV21-1
CDR3 DNA: TGTGCCAGCAGCAAATCACAGGGTGGGGACACTGAAGCTTTCTTT
CDR3 protein: CASSKSQGGDTEAFF

D gene: NA
clone size: NA
J gene: TRBJ1-4
V gene: TRBV6-5
CDR3 DNA: TGTGCCAGCAGTTACTCGTTGGGTTTTTGGGAAAAACTGTTTTTT
CDR3 protein: CASSYSLGFWEKLFF

D gene: NA
clone size: NA
J gene: TRBJ1-2
V gene: TRBV21-1
CDR3 DNA: TGTGCCAGCAGCAAAGCGGCAGGAACCTATGGCTACACCTTC
CDR3 protein: CASSKAAGTYGYTF

D gene: NA
clone size: NA
J gene: TRBJ2-1
V gene: TRBV27
CDR3 DNA: TGTGCCAGCAGTTTGGGACTTGGTAATTACAATGAGCAGTTCTTC
CDR3 protein: CASSLGLGNYNEQFF

D gene: NA
clone size: NA
J gene: TRBJ2-5
V gene: TRBV5-1
CDR3 DNA: TGCGCCAGCAGCTTTGGTTCTCCGTACCAAGAGACCCAGTACTTC
CDR3 protein: CASSFGSPYQETQYF